This TCR beta chain originates from a study of PD-L1 blockade in urothelial cancer. Study overall: Before enrollment, 0 to 3 chemotherapy regimens had been given to patients. Blood samples had a median of 141,255 T cells. Whole-study findings and limits: It was durable-benefit patients whose tumor-associated blood clones expanded more at 3 weeks. Below-median pretreatment blood TCR clonality predicted better survival.

The V gene's germline CDR1 is SGHTA and CDR2 FQGNSA. The CDR3 runs 18 residues. J gave up 1 base and V 5 bases, and 10 bases lay outside the gene matches. The repertoire was sequenced with immunoSEQ multiplex PCR; TCRdb's copy has only in-frame clones and lacks some. The repertoire includes about 95,000 clones, nearly 90% of them detected once, and 1.5% to 2% sits in the top ten. About this clone itself: Its cognate antigen is unknown.

The time point denotes: pretreatment peripheral blood. The sequence was collected from a man between 60 and 70 years old with urothelial cancer. The sequencing used PBMCs, collected around atezolizumab (anti-PD-L1) treatment. The chain recombines TRBV7-2 with TRBJ2-3; 12 bases align to TRBD2. The CDR3 DNA sequence: TGTGCCAGCAGCCACCGACTAGCGGGAGTGGTAGGCACAGATACGCAGTATTTT. Protein product: CASSHRLAGVVGTDTQYF.